Each of the 9 T cell receptor beta chains below was sequenced from the same sample in a study of shared clonotypes between healthy human individuals. The data were produced by immunoSEQ multiplex PCR, yet TCRdb's version contains in-frame clones alone and is incomplete. The repertoire has about 2.4 million clones, about 92% of them found once; the top ten carry 0.14%. The sample was naive CD4+ T cells sorted from blood. Documented subset: CD45RA+ positively selected. The receptors derive from a man aged 18 to 30 in good health.

The genes are TRBV2 and TRBJ1-2; 9 nucleotides line up with TRBD1. V was pared by 6 bases and J by 4 bases, with 6 bases of the junction left unmatched. CDR1 is SNHLY and CDR2 is FYNNEI in the germline V gene. The CDR3 runs 14 residues. The CDR3 coding sequence is TGTGCCAGCAGCTCACAGGGGGCAGGCTATGGCTACACCTTC. It specifies CASSSQGAGYGYTF.

This clone was detected only once. The chain combines TRBV9 with TRBJ2-2, with D perhaps matching TRBD2 (6 bases). Between the trimmed V and J ends, which lost 4 bases and 1 base, there was a span of 14 bases. The germline V gene has CDR1 SGDLS and CDR2 YYNGEE. The CDR3 has 16 amino acids. The CDR3 DNA follows: TGTGCCAGCAGCTATATGACTAGTCTGAACACCGGGGAGCTGTTTTTT. It translates to CASSYMTSLNTGELFF.

The chain carries TRBV5-1 and TRBJ2-1; no firm D call. The germline V gene encodes CDR1 SGHRS and CDR2 YFSETQ. V lost 4 bases, J lost 4 bases, and 12 bases lay in between. The CDR3 is made up of 14 amino acids. CDR3 loop: CASSQGRAYNEQFF. Here the CDR3 DNA reads TGCGCCAGCAGCCAAGGGCGTGCTTACAATGAGCAGTTCTTC.

About this clone itself: In the same sample, other DNA sequences code for this CDR3. The DNA for the CDR3 is TGCGCCAGCAGCTTACGGACAGGGGTAGATGAGCAGTTCTTC. This encodes CASSLRTGVDEQFF. The chain combines TRBV5-1 with TRBJ2-1, with 9 bases fitting TRBD1. Germline-derived CDR1 and CDR2 are SGHRS and YFSETQ. Trimming cost V 2 bases and J 8 bases; bases outside gene matches: 5. CDR3 length: 14 amino acids.

As concerns this clone: Other nucleotide sequences from this sample produce the same CDR3. The chain recombines TRBV18 with TRBJ2-7, with D hard to call. Germline lookup yields CDR1 KGHSH and CDR2 LQKENI. Trimming pared 1 base from V and 4 bases from J, leaving 5 bases between. There are 12 residues in the CDR3. The CDR3 DNA sequence: TGTGCCAGCTCACCACTCCCGTACGAGCAGTACTTC. It yields the protein CASSPLPYEQYF.

CDR3 protein: CASSLEADYGYTF. The CDR3 region has the DNA TGTGCCAGCAGTTTAGAGGCAGACTATGGCTACACCTTC. The chain is built from TRBV6-6 and TRBJ1-2; D remains ambiguous. V shed 4 bases and J shed 3 bases, with 9 bases lying between them. This CDR3 spans 13 amino acids. Germline V lookup: CDR1 MNHNY, CDR2 SVGAGI (reference sequence).

The chain carries TRBV5-4 and TRBJ2-3, with D perhaps matching TRBD1 (5 bases). Between the trimmed V and J ends, which lost 1 base and 4 bases, there was a span of 13 bases. Germline CDR1 SGHNT, CDR2 YYREEE (reference sequence). The CDR3 runs 15 residues. CDR3 in DNA: TGTGCCAGCAGCTTGAACAGTTGGGGCTCAGATACGCAGTATTTT. Encoded protein: CASSLNSWGSDTQYF.

The chain employs TRBV6-1 and TRBJ1-5; D may be TRBD1 (5 bases). The V end was cut by 5 bases, the J end by 4 bases, with 9 bases between. The CDR3 has 13 residues. Germline V gene data show CDR1 as MNHNS and CDR2 as SASEGT. CDR3 sequence (DNA): TGTGCCAGCAGTTCGACAGAGAATCAGCCCCAGCATTTT. Translation gives CASSSTENQPQHF.

The V gene is TRBV28, the J gene TRBJ1-1, with D hard to call. CDR3 size: 15 residues. Germline loops: CDR1 MDHEN, CDR2 SYDVKM. V was trimmed by 3 bases and J by 7 bases, leaving 18 bases between them. The chain's CDR3 is CASSFREARGVEAFF. The CDR3 region has the DNA TGTGCCAGCAGTTTTCGAGAGGCCCGAGGCGTTGAAGCTTTCTTT.